The 28 T cell receptor beta chains listed next were all sequenced from one sample in a study of cytomegalovirus exposure and HLA in healthy donors. Sequenced by immunoSEQ multiplex PCR; TCRdb stores in-frame clones only, minus some. The data hold about 120,000 clones, with around 86% observed a single time. Sequencing was performed on PBMCs. The receptors derive from a woman under 30 in good health and CMV-seronegative.

The chain uses TRBV7-9 and TRBJ2-7; 10 bases are a match to TRBD1. Trimming took 4 bases from V and 2 from J; bases not matched to a gene: 5. CDR1 SEHNR and CDR2 FQNEAQ come from the germline V gene (reference sequence). The CDR3 covers 15 residues. CDR3 DNA: TGTGCCAGCAGCTATGGGACAGGGGTTACCTACGAGCAGTACTTC. It specifies CASSYGTGVTYEQYF.

This clone was detected a few times. The chain combines TRBV28 with TRBJ2-7; 7 nucleotides line up with TRBD2. The V and J ends lost 2 bases and 4 bases, in that order; junction bases with no gene match: 8. The CDR3 has 15 residues. Germline V gene sequence: CDR1 MDHEN, CDR2 SYDVKM. CDR3 bases: TGTGCCAGCAGTTTAGCGGCTAGCGGTATATACGAGCAGTACTTC. The encoded protein is CASSLAASGIYEQYF.

The CDR3 reads CASSPFGPSGRGEQETQYF. As DNA, the CDR3 is TGTGCCAGCAGCCCATTCGGACCTAGCGGGAGAGGGGAACAAGAGACCCAGTACTTC. The chain couples TRBV7-9 to TRBJ2-5; 10 nucleotides align to TRBD2. From germline, CDR1 is SEHNR and CDR2 FQNEAQ (reference sequence). With 5 bases clipped from V and 2 bases from J, the junction kept 17 bases outside the gene matches. There are 19 residues in the CDR3. The variable domain in full, with the rest retrieved from reference TRBV7-9 and TRBJ2-5, is DTGVSQNPRHKITKRGQNVTFRCDPISEHNRLYWYRQTLGQGPEFLTYFQNEAQLEKSRLLSDRFSAERPKGSFSTLEIQRTEQGDSAMYLCASSPFGPSGRGEQETQYFGPGTRLLVL.

The chain employs TRBV25-1 and TRBJ1-1, with 8 positions matching TRBD1. The trim removed 3 bases at V and 5 bases at J, leaving 5 bases unmatched. The CDR3 consists of 14 residues. The germline V gene has CDR1 MGHDK and CDR2 SYGVNS. The chain's CDR3 is CASSDSGQGTEAFF. The DNA for the CDR3 is TGTGCCAGCAGTGATTCCGGACAGGGAACTGAAGCTTTCTTT. Filled out from reference TRBV25-1 and TRBJ1-1, the complete variable domain reads EADIYQTPRYLVIGTGKKITLECSQTMGHDKMYWYQQDPGMELHLIHYSYGVNSTEKGDLSSESTVSRIRTEHFPLTLESARPSHTSQYLCASSDSGQGTEAFFGQGTRLTVV.

J is TRBJ2-1 and V is TRBV9; D might be TRBD2 (6 bases). The V and J ends lost 3 bases and 0 bases respectively, with 10 bases between them. CDR1 is SGDLS, CDR2 YYNGEE, per germline. The CDR3 contains 15 residues. This chain's CDR3 is CASSDSGSSYNEQFF. CDR3 sequence (DNA): TGTGCCAGCAGCGATAGCGGAAGCTCCTACAATGAGCAGTTCTTC.

J is TRBJ2-7 and V is TRBV14; 13 positions agree with TRBD2. This CDR3 contains 16 residues. V was pared by 0 bases and J by 7 bases, with 6 bases of the junction left unmatched. Germline lookup yields CDR1 SGHDN and CDR2 FVKESK. Here the CDR3 reads CASSQDGLAGAEEQYF. CDR3 in DNA: TGTGCCAGCAGCCAAGACGGACTAGCGGGGGCGGAAGAGCAGTACTTC.

V is TRBV28 and J is TRBJ2-7; 12 positions agree with TRBD2. The germline gives CDR1 MDHEN, CDR2 SYDVKM. This CDR3 is 15 amino acids long. The J segment lost 6 bases and the V segment lost 5 bases, leaving 8 bases of the junction unmatched. CDR3 loop: CASSTSGRPPGEQYF. CDR3 DNA sequence: TGTGCCAGCAGTACTAGCGGGAGGCCTCCGGGCGAGCAGTACTTC. Filled out from reference TRBV28 and TRBJ2-7, the complete variable domain reads DVKVTQSSRYLVKRTGEKVFLECVQDMDHENMFWYRQDPGLGLRLIYFSYDVKMKEKGDIPEGYSVSREKKERFSLILESASTNQTSMYLCASSTSGRPPGEQYFGPGTRLTVT.

This sequence joins TRBV28 and TRBJ1-1; TRBD1 matches 8 bases. Trimming at V came to 3 bases and at J to 7 bases, leaving 4 bases not matched to a gene. The CDR3 loop spans 13 amino acids. From germline, CDR1 is MDHEN and CDR2 SYDVKM. The CDR3 DNA follows: TGTGCCAGCAGTTTCAGGGGGCAGAATGAAGCTTTCTTT. Protein product: CASSFRGQNEAFF.

The gene calls are TRBV2 and TRBJ1-1, with 8 bases fitting TRBD1. Losses at the gene ends were 3 bases for V and 0 bases for J; bases not matched to a gene: 3. CDR1 and CDR2 from the germline V gene are SNHLY and FYNNEI. The CDR3 covers 15 residues. The CDR3, as DNA: TGTGCCAGCAGTGAGAGGACAGGGATGAACACTGAAGCTTTCTTT. Its translation: CASSERTGMNTEAFF.

This chain joins TRBV18 and TRBJ2-7, with 14 bases matching TRBD2. The germline CDR1 and CDR2 sequences are KGHSH and LQKENI. V was clipped by 3 bases and J by 6 bases; unmatched bases: 4. This CDR3 comprises 15 residues. In DNA form, the CDR3 reads TGTGCCAGCTCACCGACTAGCGGGAGGGGTGGCGAGCAGTACTTC. Residues: CASSPTSGRGGEQYF.

The V call is TRBV5-1, the J call TRBJ2-5; weak D call: TRBD1 (6 bases). Trimming removed 7 bases from V and 5 bases from J, with 15 bases in between. The V gene's germline CDR1 is SGHRS and CDR2 YFSETQ. The CDR3 covers 13 residues. CDR3 residues: CASVRGPGETQYF. CDR3 nucleotide sequence: TGCGCCAGCGTCAGGGGACCGGGGGAGACCCAGTACTTC.

The rearrangement uses TRBV28 and TRBJ2-5; the match to TRBD2 covers 7 bases. V dropped 5 bases and J dropped 7; count of bases not matched to a gene: 7. Germline V CDR1 and CDR2: MDHEN, SYDVKM. The CDR3 is 13 residues long. The CDR3 here is CASSGGGYGTQYF. The CDR3 bases are TGTGCCAGCAGTGGGGGGGGGTACGGGACCCAGTACTTC.

The J gene is TRBJ2-2, the V gene TRBV7-2, with a possible D match to TRBD1 (5 bases). The ends were cut back, 1 base at V and 4 bases at J, with 13 bases in the middle. The germline CDR1 and CDR2 sequences are SGHTA and FQGNSA. CDR3 length: 16 amino acids. The CDR3 DNA sequence: TGTGCCAGCAGCTTAGTGCGCAGGGCCGGCACCGGGGAGCTGTTTTTT. Its protein is CASSLVRRAGTGELFF. Variable domain in full (rest from reference TRBV7-2 and TRBJ2-2): GAGVSQSPSNKVTEKGKDVELRCDPISGHTALYWYRQSLGQGLEFLIYFQGNSAPDKSGLPSDRFSAERTGGSVSTLTIQRTQQEDSAVYLCASSLVRRAGTGELFFGEGSRLTVL.

The CDR3 DNA follows: TGTGCCAGCAGCGGGACAGGGGGCTCCTACAATGAGCAGTTCTTC. The encoded protein is CASSGTGGSYNEQFF. V usage is TRBV2 and J usage is TRBJ2-1, with 11 bases aligning to TRBD1. This CDR3 has 15 amino acids. V shed 6 bases, J shed 0 bases, and the junction held 1 base outside the gene matches. The V gene's germline CDR1 is SNHLY and CDR2 FYNNEI.

The J gene is TRBJ2-7, the V gene TRBV12-1; the table calls TRBD1, which could not be checked here. TRBV12-1 corresponds to a pseudogene. This CDR3 is built from 14 residues. The CDR3 reads CASSARDRVYEQYF. For the CDR3, the DNA is TGTGCCAGCAGCGCCCGGGACAGGGTATACGAGCAGTACTTC.

The DNA of the CDR3 is TGTGCCAGCAGTGTCGGGGGAAATTACGAGCAGTACTTC. Its protein is CASSVGGNYEQYF. The chain is built from TRBV2 and TRBJ2-7; possible D gene TRBD2, 6 bases. The CDR3 totals 13 residues. The germline gives CDR1 SNHLY, CDR2 FYNNEI. With 4 bases removed from V and 4 bases from J, the gap between germline ends came to 11 bases.

The V gene is TRBV11-2, the J gene TRBJ1-1; D is undetermined. Deletions cut 3 bases from V and 4 bases from J, with 24 bases between. CDR1 SGHAT and CDR2 FQNNGV come from the germline V gene. The CDR3 runs 18 residues. DNA for the CDR3: TGTGCCAGCAGCTTCCGGCGCAGCAGGCACGGGGTATTCACTGAAGCTTTCTTT. This sequence encodes CASSFRRSRHGVFTEAFF.

The genes are TRBV28 and TRBJ2-7, with TRBD2 matching 14 bases. This CDR3 spans 14 amino acids. The germline CDR1 and CDR2 sequences are MDHEN and SYDVKM. V shed 8 bases and J 2 bases; nucleotides not matched to a gene: 2. The CDR3 spells CASGLAGGPYEQYF. CDR3 sequence (DNA): TGTGCCAGCGGACTAGCGGGAGGACCCTACGAGCAGTACTTC.

The chain carries TRBV11-2 and TRBJ2-7; 9 nucleotides agree with TRBD2. The CDR3 runs 17 residues. Germline CDR1 SGHAT, CDR2 FQNNGV. V dropped 4 bases and J dropped 7; count of bases not matched to a gene: 17. Here the CDR3 reads CASSSSKGPGTSREQYF. The CDR3 DNA reads TGTGCCAGCAGCTCCTCAAAGGGCCCTGGGACTAGCCGGGAGCAGTACTTC.

CDR3 amino acids: CASSSGNYEQYF. CDR3 in DNA: TGTGCCAGCAGCTCGGGGAATTACGAGCAGTACTTC. The chain is built from TRBV5-4 and TRBJ2-7; TRBD2 is a possible D gene (5 bases). With 3 bases removed from V and 4 bases from J, the gap between germline ends came to 8 bases. The CDR3 extends over 12 amino acids. Germline V lookup: CDR1 SGHNT, CDR2 YYREEE (reference sequence).

The CDR3, as DNA: TGTGCCAGCAGCTTAGGGCCCCCCGGGACTAGCGGGAGATCGAGCAATGAGCAGTTCTTC. This codes for CASSLGPPGTSGRSSNEQFF. V gene TRBV7-3 combines with J gene TRBJ2-1; TRBD2 matches 14 bases. Germline values: CDR1 SGHTA, CDR2 FQGTGA. The CDR3 is 20 amino acids. V was pared by 2 bases and J by 6 bases, with 15 bases of the junction left unmatched.

The gene calls are TRBV6-1 and TRBJ2-5, with 9 bases lining up with TRBD2. The J segment lost 4 bases and the V segment lost 4 bases, leaving 4 bases of the junction unmatched. The length of the CDR3 is 14 residues. CDR1 and CDR2 from the germline V gene are MNHNS and SASEGT. CDR3 nucleotide sequence: TGTGCCAGCAGTGGTAGCGGGAGATCAGAGACCCAGTACTTC. Protein: CASSGSGRSETQYF.

The chain has TRBV7-9 and TRBJ1-4; D remains ambiguous. V lost 4 bases and J lost 6, with 12 bases in between. The CDR3 totals 14 residues. The germline V gene encodes CDR1 SEHNR and CDR2 FQNEAQ (reference sequence). For the CDR3, the DNA is TGTGCCAGCAGCTCGAGGAGGGCGGATGAAAAACTGTTTTTT. Its translation is CASSSRRADEKLFF.

The chain joins TRBV10-3 to TRBJ1-1, with D possibly TRBD1 on 5 matching bases. Trimming removed 4 bases from V and 0 bases from J, with 21 bases in between. This CDR3 contains 18 residues. The germline V gene has CDR1 ENHRY and CDR2 SYGVKD. The CDR3 loop is CAISATSGVGAMNTEAFF. For the CDR3, the DNA is TGTGCCATCAGTGCTACCTCCGGTGTAGGGGCCATGAACACTGAAGCTTTCTTT.

The chain combines TRBV28 with TRBJ2-3; TRBD1 aligns across 8 bases. The germline CDR1 and CDR2 sequences are MDHEN and SYDVKM. This CDR3 has 15 residues. Trimming at V came to 6 bases and at J to 6 bases, leaving 11 bases not matched to a gene. The CDR3 is CASRPLDRGPDTQYF. The CDR3 DNA reads as TGTGCCAGCAGGCCCCTCGACAGGGGACCCGATACGCAGTATTTT.

This chain connects TRBV27 to TRBJ1-1, with 7 bases aligning to TRBD1. The germline V gene encodes CDR1 MNHEY and CDR2 SMNVEV (reference sequence). V lost 6 bases and J lost 1; bases outside the gene matches: 5. The CDR3 runs 14 residues. The CDR3 nucleotides read TGTGCCAGCAGGGCGGACAGGCGGAACACTGAAGCTTTCTTT. Translation gives CASRADRRNTEAFF.

V gene TRBV19 combines with J gene TRBJ2-7; maybe TRBD2 (6 bases). V lost 1 base, J lost 5 bases, and 15 bases lay in between. CDR3 size: 15 residues. Per germline, CDR1 LNHDA and CDR2 SQIVND (reference sequence). CDR3 DNA sequence: TGTGCCAGTAGTATAGCCACGGGACTTAGAGACGAGCAGTACTTC. It yields the protein CASSIATGLRDEQYF.

The chain recombines TRBV5-1 with TRBJ2-7; 12 nucleotides align to TRBD2. V dropped 3 bases and J dropped 4; count of bases not matched to a gene: 2. The CDR3 is 14 amino acids. Germline V lookup: CDR1 SGHRS, CDR2 YFSETQ. CDR3 DNA: TGCGCCAGCAGCTGGACTAGCGGGACATACGAGCAGTACTTC. It yields the protein CASSWTSGTYEQYF.